Listed below are T cell receptor beta chains from one sample, sequenced in a study of T cell repertoires in cytomegalovirus infection. TCRdb analysed the reads with MiXCR anew, one entry per CDR3 protein. This sample has about 320,000 distinct CDR3 sequences, with over 7.5% found just once. Sequences were obtained from PBMCs. These receptors all stem from a human donor in good health (CMV status not recorded). Some clones in this sample may be carry-over from other donors' samples. Each CDR3 is given with its conserved first and last residue. The D gene is left open where the match is weak. For some rows the clone size is stated as once, few or many, or as a class when expanded; others skip it.

size: few; J: TRBJ1-1; D: .; V: TRBV6-1; DNA: TGTGCCAGCAGTAGAGTTGAAGCTTTCTTT; CDR3: CASSRVEAFF
size: many; J: TRBJ1-1; D: .; V: TRBV7-2; DNA: TGTGCCAGCAGCCAGACACCGAACACTGAAGCTTTCTTT; CDR3: CASSQTPNTEAFF
size: few; J: TRBJ1-1; D: TRBD1; V: TRBV12-3/TRBV12-4; DNA: TGTGCCAGCAGCTCGTTACAGGGGGAGAACACTGAAGCTTTCTTT; CDR3: CASSSLQGENTEAFF
size: few; J: TRBJ2-1; D: .; V: TRBV12-3/TRBV12-4; DNA: TGTGCCAGCAGTCTACCGGTCGTCAATGAGCAGTTCTTC; CDR3: CASSLPVVNEQFF
size: .; J: TRBJ2-3; D: TRBD2; V: TRBV4-1; DNA: TGTGCCAGCAGCCAAGGTAGCGGGGGGGCCAAGGTCTCAGATATGCAGTATTTT; CDR3: CASSQGSGGAKVSDMQYF
size: many; J: TRBJ2-1; D: TRBD2; V: TRBV7-9; DNA: TGTGCCAGCAGCACGTGGACTAGCGGGAGCGGGGATGAGCAGTTCTTC; CDR3: CASSTWTSGSGDEQFF
size: few; J: TRBJ2-1; D: TRBD2; V: TRBV12-3/TRBV12-4; DNA: TGTGCCAGCACCGAACCGACTAGCGGGCTTTACAATGAGCAGTTCTTC; CDR3: CASTEPTSGLYNEQFF
size: many; J: TRBJ1-2; D: TRBD1; V: TRBV7-2; DNA: TGTGCCAGCAACCGTCTGGACAGGGCCGACTATGGCTACACCTTC; CDR3: CASNRLDRADYGYTF
size: few; J: TRBJ2-2; D: .; V: TRBV19; DNA: TGTGCCAGTAGTCTTAACAGGGCCTTGAACACCGGGGAGCTGTTTTTT; CDR3: CASSLNRALNTGELFF
size: many; J: TRBJ1-2; D: .; V: TRBV4-3; DNA: TGCGCCAGCAGCCAAGATAGGGACTATGGCTACACCTTC; CDR3: CASSQDRDYGYTF
size: .; J: TRBJ2-1; D: TRBD2; V: TRBV15; DNA: TGTGCCACCAGCAGAGATCGGTTGGCGGGAGGATATAATGAGCAGTTCTTC; CDR3: CATSRDRLAGGYNEQFF
size: many; J: TRBJ1-4; D: .; V: TRBV12-3/TRBV12-4; DNA: TGTGCCAGCAGTTTATCGCCGGCAACTAATGAAAAACTGTTTTTT; CDR3: CASSLSPATNEKLFF
size: many; J: TRBJ2-7; D: .; V: TRBV3-1; DNA: TGTGCCAGCAGCCCGGGTCCGAACACACCCTACGAGCAGTACTTC; CDR3: CASSPGPNTPYEQYF
size: many; J: TRBJ1-2; D: TRBD1; V: TRBV7-9; DNA: TGTGCCAGCAGACCTCCAAGGACAGGGGAGATCTATGGCTACACCTTC; CDR3: CASRPPRTGEIYGYTF
size: many; J: TRBJ1-6; D: .; V: TRBV7-2; DNA: TGTGCCAGCAGCTTATCAGGGCGGGGATCACCCCTCCACTTT; CDR3: CASSLSGRGSPLHF
size: .; J: TRBJ2-1; D: TRBD2; V: TRBV30; DNA: TGTGCCTGGAGTTCCCTCGAGGTAGCGGGAGGCGATGAGCAGTTCTTC; CDR3: CAWSSLEVAGGDEQFF
size: few; J: TRBJ2-2; D: .; V: TRBV7-3; DNA: TGTGCCAGCAGCTTAAACGCGAACACCGGGGAGCTGTTTTTT; CDR3: CASSLNANTGELFF
size: .; J: TRBJ1-1; D: .; V: TRBV20-1; DNA: TGCAGTGCTAGAGGGGTAATGAACACTGAAGCTTTCTTT; CDR3: CSARGVMNTEAFF